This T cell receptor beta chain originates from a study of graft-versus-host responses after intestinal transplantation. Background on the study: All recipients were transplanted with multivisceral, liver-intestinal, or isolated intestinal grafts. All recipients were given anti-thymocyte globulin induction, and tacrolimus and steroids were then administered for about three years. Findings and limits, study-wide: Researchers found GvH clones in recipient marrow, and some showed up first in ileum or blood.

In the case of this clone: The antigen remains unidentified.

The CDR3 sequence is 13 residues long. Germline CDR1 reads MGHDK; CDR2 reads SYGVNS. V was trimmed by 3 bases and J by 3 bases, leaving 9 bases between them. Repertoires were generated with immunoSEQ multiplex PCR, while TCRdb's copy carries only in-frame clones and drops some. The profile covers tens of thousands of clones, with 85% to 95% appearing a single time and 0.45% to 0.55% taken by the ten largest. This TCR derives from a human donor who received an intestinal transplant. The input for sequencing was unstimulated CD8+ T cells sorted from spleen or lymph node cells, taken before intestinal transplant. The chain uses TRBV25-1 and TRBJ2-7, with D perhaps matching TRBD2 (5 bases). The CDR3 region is CASSDPSSYEQYF. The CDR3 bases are TGTGCCAGCAGTGATCCTAGCAGCTACGAGCAGTACTTC.